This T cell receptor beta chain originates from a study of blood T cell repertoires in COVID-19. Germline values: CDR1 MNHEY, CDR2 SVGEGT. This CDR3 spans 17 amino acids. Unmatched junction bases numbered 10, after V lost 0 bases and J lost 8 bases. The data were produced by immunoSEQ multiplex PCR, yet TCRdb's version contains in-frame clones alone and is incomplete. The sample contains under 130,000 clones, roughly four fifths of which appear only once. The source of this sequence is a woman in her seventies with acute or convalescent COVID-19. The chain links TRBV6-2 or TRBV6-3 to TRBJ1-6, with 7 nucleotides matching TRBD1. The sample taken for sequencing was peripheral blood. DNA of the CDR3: TGTGCCAGCAGTTACTCGAGACGGACAGGAGGGGATTCACCCCTCCACTTT. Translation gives CASSYSRRTGGDSPLHF.